The sequence of this TCR beta chain was determined in a study of metastatic and nonmetastatic thyroid tumors. Study-wide context: The comparison covered peripheral blood and tumor or nodule tissue in malignant and benign thyroid patients. Study-wide results and limits: A significant increase in TCR beta diversity was reportedly seen in malignant thyroid tumors relative to benign nodules, in blood and tumor.

No patient received treatment before thyroid surgery. At least ten counts were recorded for this clone. Its antigen remains unknown. J gave up 0 bases and V 2 bases, and 7 bases lay outside the gene matches. The CDR3 sequence is 18 residues long. The germline gives CDR1 SSHAT, CDR2 FNYEAQ (reference sequence). Study processing details: CDR3 was compared across clinicopathological groups, and the resulting differences were used to build a distant-metastasis classifier for papillary thyroid cancer. With MiXCR, TCRdb called clones anew from the PCR reads. The V and J calls were determined by TCRdb, not by the authors. Of tens of thousands of clones in the sample, roughly 15% were seen once.

The V call is TRBV7-7, the J call TRBJ1-5; TRBD1 agrees at 10 bases. This clonotype was obtained from a female donor with papillary thyroid cancer or a benign thyroid nodule (not recorded which). Some clones in this sample may be carry-over from other donors' samples. Material for sequencing was blood. CDR3 protein: CASSLIPGTGDSNQPQHF. DNA for the CDR3: TGTGCCAGCAGCTTAATTCCCGGGACAGGGGATAGCAATCAGCCCCAGCATTTT.